Listed below are T cell receptor beta chains from one sample, sequenced in a study of T cell clonotyping in hematopoietic cell transplantation. The assay was immunoSEQ multiplex PCR, and TCRdb's table has in-frame clones only and misses some. The sample includes roughly 37,000 clones, over 80% of them seen just once. The source material was peripheral blood mononuclear cells. All receptors derive from a woman between 40 and 55 years old in good health. Some clones in this sample may be carry-over from other donors' samples. Both conserved end residues are trimmed from each CDR3.

v_call,cdr3_aa
TRBV30,AWSINRGAYGYT
TRBV4-2,ASSQAPFSGGWEKLF
TRBV6-4,ARFRDRASEQY
TRBV27,ATRGLAGAFSTDTQY
TRBV5-1,ASSLYGSSNGELF
TRBV6-5,ASSARDRGPGELF
TRBV11-2,ASSRAPEGEGGYT
TRBV14,ASSQDRVGGYGYT
TRBV9,ASSVTGTGDGYT
TRBV27,ASSFRLRSTDTQY
TRBV28,ASSSLDRGNQPQH
TRBV5-1,ASSFRRNTGELF
TRBV2,ASRTSGGFLYEQY
TRBV30,AWSVGQGLKLF
TRBV30,AWSVTSGRADTQY
TRBV10-3,AITAELAGARSYEQY
TRBV19,ATSISGYSNQPQH
TRBV29-1,SVAVSRDTQY
TRBV4-2,ASSQDAGTSGGGY
TRBV4-1,ASSQEGRGMNQPQH
TRBV11-3,ASSLDAGRDLPGELF
TRBV28,ASSLARYEQY
TRBV7-2,ASSVQGGSAGVETQY
TRBV16,ASSQSGRTGNTIY
TRBV7-8,ASSLAGRTGGSDGYT
TRBV10-3,AISEKGLGETQY
TRBV9,ASSGDSANEKLF
TRBV25-1,ASSESRGGYT
TRBV6-1,ASGELADTQY
TRBV7-2,ASSPISGTSGRRDEQY
TRBV7-2,ASSLLQGYQPQH
TRBV5-1,ASSSTGANEQY
TRBV7-8,ASTQSRGNQPQH
TRBV5-1,ASSSLTGGTGNTIY
TRBV7-3,ASGRAVGEQF
TRBV27,ASSLQGDSYEQY
TRBV6-1,ASRANYGYT
TRBV19,ASSIGGGSTDTQY
TRBV20-1,SASDGREQH
TRBV13,ASSYDRGTEAF
TRBV5-4,ASRGDVYQETQY
TRBV5-1,ASSFRVTGELF
TRBV5-1,ASSLEGYRNTEAF
TRBV10-1,ASSRQGAPNTEAF
TRBV30,AWSTGYTEAF
TRBV11-1,ASSWGTSGTSAQY
TRBV28,ASSWADNRYQETQY
TRBV7-6,ASSLSGAGTYGYT
TRBV6-5,ASRGGPGEAF
TRBV28,ASSFDGLLSYEQY
TRBV5-6,ASSLDSQRSGYT
TRBV10-3,AISEPSHGVGSEAF
TRBV29-1,STDRGTGNTGELF
TRBV6-1,ASSEEQERGYT
TRBV5-1,ASSLGTDTEAF
TRBV15,ATSRDQQDRQETQY
TRBV7-2,ASSSTGSSYEQY